The clone carrying this TCR beta chain was counted between two and nine times. The sample belongs to a study of identical twins. In TCRdb, the 5' RACE reads were re-called with MiXCR into one record per CDR3 protein. This sample has roughly 250,000 distinct CDR3 sequences, with over 12% found just once. The CDR3 has 16 residues. Unmatched junction bases numbered 8, after V lost 6 bases and J lost 4 bases. The germline V gene has CDR1 SNHLY and CDR2 FYNNEI. The TCR comes from a woman under 30 in good health. The source material was memory (CD45RO+) T cells sorted from blood. The chain uses TRBV2 and TRBJ1-5; the match to TRBD1 covers 11 bases. This chain's CDR3 is CASSRTGGPLNQPQHF. The DNA for the CDR3 is TGTGCCAGCAGCAGGACAGGGGGCCCTCTAAATCAGCCCCAGCATTTT.